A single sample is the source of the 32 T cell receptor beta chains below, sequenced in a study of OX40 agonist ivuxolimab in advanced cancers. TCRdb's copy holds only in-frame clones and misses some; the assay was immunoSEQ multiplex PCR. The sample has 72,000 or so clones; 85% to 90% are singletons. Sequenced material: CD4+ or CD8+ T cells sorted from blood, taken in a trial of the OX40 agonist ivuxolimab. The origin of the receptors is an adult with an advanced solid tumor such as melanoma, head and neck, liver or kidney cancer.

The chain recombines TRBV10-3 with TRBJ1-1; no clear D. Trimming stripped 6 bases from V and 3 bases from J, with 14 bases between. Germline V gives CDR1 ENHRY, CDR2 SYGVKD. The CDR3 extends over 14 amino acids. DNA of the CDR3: TGTGCCATCAGGGGAGTTAAGGAATACACTGAAGCTTTCTTT. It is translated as CAIRGVKEYTEAFF.

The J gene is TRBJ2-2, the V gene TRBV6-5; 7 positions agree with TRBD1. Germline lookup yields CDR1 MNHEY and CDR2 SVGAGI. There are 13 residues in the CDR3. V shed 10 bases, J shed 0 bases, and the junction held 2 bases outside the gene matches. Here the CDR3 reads CANRGPNTGELFF. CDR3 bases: TGTGCCAACAGGGGTCCGAACACCGGGGAGCTGTTTTTT.

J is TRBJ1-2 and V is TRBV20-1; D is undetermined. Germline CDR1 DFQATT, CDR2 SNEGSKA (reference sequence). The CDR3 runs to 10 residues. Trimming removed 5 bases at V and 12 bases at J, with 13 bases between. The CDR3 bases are TGCAGTGCTCCCATCCCATTTGACACCTTC. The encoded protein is CSAPIPFDTF.

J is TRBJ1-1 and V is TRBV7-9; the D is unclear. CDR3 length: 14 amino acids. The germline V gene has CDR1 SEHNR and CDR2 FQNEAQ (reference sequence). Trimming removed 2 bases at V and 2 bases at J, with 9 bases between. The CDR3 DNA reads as TGTGCCAGCAGCTTACAAGGGAGAAACACTGAAGCTTTCTTT. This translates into CASSLQGRNTEAFF.

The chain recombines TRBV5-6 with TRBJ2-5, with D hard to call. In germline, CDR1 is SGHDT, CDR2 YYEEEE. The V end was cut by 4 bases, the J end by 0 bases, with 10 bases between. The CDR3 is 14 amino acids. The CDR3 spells CASSRGPNQETQYF. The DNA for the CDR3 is TGTGCCAGCAGCCGCGGACCTAACCAAGAGACCCAGTACTTC.

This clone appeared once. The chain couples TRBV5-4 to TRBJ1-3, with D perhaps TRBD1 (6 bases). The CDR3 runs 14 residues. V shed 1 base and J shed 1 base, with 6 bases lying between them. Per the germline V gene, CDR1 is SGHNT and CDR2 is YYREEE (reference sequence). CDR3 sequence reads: CASSLTGSGNTIYF. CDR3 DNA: TGTGCCAGCAGCTTGACAGGGTCTGGAAACACCATATATTTT.

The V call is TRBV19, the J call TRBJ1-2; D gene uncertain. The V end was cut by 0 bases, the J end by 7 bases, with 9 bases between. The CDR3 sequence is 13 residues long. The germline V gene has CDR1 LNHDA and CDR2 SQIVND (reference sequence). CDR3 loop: CASSIDVPFGYTF. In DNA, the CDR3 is TGTGCCAGTAGTATAGATGTCCCTTTTGGCTACACCTTC.

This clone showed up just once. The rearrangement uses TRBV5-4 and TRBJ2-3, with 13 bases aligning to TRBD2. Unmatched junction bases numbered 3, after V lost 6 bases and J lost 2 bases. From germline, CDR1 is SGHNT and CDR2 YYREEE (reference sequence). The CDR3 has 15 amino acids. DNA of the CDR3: TGTGCCAGCATCGGGACTAGCGGGGACACAGATACGCAGTATTTT. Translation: CASIGTSGDTDTQYF.

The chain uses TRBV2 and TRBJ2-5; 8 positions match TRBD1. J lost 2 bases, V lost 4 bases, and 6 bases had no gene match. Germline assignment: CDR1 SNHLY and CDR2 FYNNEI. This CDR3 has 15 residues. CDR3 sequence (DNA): TGTGCCAGCAGTGTACAGGGACAGGCTCAAGAGACCCAGTACTTC. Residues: CASSVQGQAQETQYF.

CDR3 DNA sequence: TGTGCCAGCTCACCAGGGACAGGTGGCAATCAGCCCCAGCATTTT. Residues: CASSPGTGGNQPQHF. V gene TRBV18 combines with J gene TRBJ1-5; 8 nucleotides match TRBD1. In germline, CDR1 is KGHSH, CDR2 LQKENI. CDR3 length: 15 amino acids. V lost 2 bases, J lost 2 bases, and 2 bases stayed unmatched.

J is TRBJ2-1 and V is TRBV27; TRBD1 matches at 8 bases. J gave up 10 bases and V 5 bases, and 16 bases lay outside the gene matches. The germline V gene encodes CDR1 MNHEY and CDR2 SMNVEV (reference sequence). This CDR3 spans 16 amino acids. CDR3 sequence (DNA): TGTGCCAGCAGTCCAACCGGGACAGGCCTCGCCGGGGAGCAGTTCTTC. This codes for CASSPTGTGLAGEQFF.

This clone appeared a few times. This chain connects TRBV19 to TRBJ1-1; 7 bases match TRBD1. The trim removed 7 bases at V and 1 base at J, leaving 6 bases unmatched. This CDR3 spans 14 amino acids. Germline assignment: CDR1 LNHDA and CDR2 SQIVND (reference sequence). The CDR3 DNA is TGTGCCAGTATCCCACAGGGGAAGAACACTGAAGCTTTCTTT. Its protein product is CASIPQGKNTEAFF.

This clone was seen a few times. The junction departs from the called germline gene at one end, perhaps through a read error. The CDR3, as DNA: TGTGCCAGCAGTGACTCCGGACTACAAGAGACCCAGTACTTC. Encoded protein: CASSDSGLQETQYF. The chain carries TRBV6-6 and TRBJ2-5; D may be TRBD2 (6 bases). The CDR3 loop spans 14 amino acids. Per the germline V gene, CDR1 is MNHNY and CDR2 is SVGAGI (reference sequence).

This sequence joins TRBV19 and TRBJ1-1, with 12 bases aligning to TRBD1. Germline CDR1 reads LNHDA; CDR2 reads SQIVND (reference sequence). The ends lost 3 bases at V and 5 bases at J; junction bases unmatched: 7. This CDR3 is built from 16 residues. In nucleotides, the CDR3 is TGTGCCAGTAGTATCGCCGGGACAGGGGGCAGGACTGAAGCTTTCTTT. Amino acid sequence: CASSIAGTGGRTEAFF.

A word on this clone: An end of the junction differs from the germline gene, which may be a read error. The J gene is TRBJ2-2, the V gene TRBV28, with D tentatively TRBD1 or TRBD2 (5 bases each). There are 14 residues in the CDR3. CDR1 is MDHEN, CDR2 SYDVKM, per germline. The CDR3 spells CATKSRAEHRGAVF. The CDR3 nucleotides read TGTGCCACCAAGTCCAGGGCAGAACACCGGGGAGCTGTTTTT.

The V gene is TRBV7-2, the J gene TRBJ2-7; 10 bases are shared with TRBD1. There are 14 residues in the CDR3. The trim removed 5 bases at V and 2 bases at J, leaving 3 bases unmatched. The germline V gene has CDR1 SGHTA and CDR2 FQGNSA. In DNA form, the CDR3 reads TGTGCCAGCAGCCAAGGACAGGGGGCCTACGAGCAGTACTTC. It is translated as CASSQGQGAYEQYF.

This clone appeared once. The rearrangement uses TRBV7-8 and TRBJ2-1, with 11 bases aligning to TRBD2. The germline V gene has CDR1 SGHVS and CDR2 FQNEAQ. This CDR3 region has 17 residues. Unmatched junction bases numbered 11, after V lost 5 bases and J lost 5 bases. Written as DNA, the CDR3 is TGTGCCAGCAGCCGCGTCGGGCTAGCGGGAGGAAACAATGAGCAGTTCTTC. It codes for CASSRVGLAGGNNEQFF.

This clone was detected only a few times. The CDR3 region has the DNA TGTGCCAGCAGTCTAGGGGGACAGGGGCGTTCACCCCTCCACTTT. Encoded protein: CASSLGGQGRSPLHF. J is TRBJ1-6 and V is TRBV6-5, with 10 bases lining up with TRBD1. Per germline, CDR1 MNHEY and CDR2 SVGAGI. The CDR3 contains 15 residues. V lost 5 bases, J lost 9 bases, and 7 bases stayed unmatched.

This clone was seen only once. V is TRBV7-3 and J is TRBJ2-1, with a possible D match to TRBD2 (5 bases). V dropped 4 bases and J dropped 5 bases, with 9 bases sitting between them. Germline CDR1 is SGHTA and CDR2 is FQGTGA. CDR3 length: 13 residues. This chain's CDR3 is CASSWTADNEQFF. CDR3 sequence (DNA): TGTGCCAGCAGCTGGACTGCTGACAATGAGCAGTTCTTC.

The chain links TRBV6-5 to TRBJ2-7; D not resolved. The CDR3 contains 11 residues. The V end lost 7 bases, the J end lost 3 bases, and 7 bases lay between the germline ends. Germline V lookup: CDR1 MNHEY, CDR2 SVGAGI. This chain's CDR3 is CASTIYYEQYF. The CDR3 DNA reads TGTGCCAGCACCATTTACTACGAGCAGTACTTC.

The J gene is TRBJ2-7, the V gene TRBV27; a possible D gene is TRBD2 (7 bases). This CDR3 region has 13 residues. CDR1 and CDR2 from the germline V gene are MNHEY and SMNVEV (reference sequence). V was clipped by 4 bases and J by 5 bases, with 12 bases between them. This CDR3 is CASSSPGGHEQYF. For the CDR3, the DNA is TGTGCCAGCAGTTCCCCGGGGGGCCACGAGCAGTACTTC.

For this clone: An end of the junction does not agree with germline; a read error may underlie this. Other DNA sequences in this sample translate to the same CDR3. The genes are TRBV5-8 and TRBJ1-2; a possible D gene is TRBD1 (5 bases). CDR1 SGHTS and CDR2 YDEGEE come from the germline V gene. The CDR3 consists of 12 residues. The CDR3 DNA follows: TGCGCCAGCAGCCAGGGACACTATGGCTACACCTTC. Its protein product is CASSQGHYGYTF.

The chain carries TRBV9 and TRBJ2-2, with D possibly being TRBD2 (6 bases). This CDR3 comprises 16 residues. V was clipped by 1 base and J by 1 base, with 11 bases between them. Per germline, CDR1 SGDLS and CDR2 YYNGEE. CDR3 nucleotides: TGTGCCAGCAGCGTACAAACTAGCAGGAACACCGGGGAGCTGTTTTTT. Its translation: CASSVQTSRNTGELFF.

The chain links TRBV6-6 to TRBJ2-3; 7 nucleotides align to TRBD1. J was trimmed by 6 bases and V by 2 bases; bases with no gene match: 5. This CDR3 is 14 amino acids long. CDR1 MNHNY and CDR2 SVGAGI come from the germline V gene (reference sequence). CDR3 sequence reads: CASSYRGGEDTQYF. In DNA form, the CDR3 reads TGTGCCAGCAGTTACAGAGGGGGCGAGGATACGCAGTATTTT.

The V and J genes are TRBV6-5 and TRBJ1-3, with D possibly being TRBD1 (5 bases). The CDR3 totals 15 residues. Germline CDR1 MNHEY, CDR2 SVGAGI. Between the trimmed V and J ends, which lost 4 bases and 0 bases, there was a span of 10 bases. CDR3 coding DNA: TGTGCCAGCAGTTCCGGGGGGTCCTCTGGAAACACCATATATTTT. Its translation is CASSSGGSSGNTIYF.

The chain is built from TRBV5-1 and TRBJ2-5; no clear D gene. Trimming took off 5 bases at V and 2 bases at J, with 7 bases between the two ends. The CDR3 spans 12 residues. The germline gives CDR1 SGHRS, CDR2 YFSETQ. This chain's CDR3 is CASRLEQETQYF. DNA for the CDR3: TGCGCCAGCAGGCTGGAACAAGAGACCCAGTACTTC.

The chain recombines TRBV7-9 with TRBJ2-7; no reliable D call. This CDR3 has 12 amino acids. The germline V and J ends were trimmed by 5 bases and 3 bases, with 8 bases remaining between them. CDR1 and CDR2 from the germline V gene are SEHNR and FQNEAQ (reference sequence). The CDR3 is CASSQQLYEQYF. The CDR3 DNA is TGTGCCAGCAGCCAGCAGCTCTACGAGCAGTACTTC.

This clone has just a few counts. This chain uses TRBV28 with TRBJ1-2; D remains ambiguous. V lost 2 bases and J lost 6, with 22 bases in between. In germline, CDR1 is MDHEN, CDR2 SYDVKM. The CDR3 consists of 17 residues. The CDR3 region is CASSLAPTGSFADGYTF. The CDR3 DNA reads TGTGCCAGCAGTTTAGCCCCCACGGGTTCTTTTGCCGATGGCTACACCTTC.

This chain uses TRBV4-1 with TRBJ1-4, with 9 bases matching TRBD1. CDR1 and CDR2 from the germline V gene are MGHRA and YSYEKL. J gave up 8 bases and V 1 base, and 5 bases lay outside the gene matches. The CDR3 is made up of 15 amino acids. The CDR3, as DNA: TGCGCCAGCAGCCAAGGGGGACAGGGAAGCGAAAAACTGTTTTTT. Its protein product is CASSQGGQGSEKLFF.

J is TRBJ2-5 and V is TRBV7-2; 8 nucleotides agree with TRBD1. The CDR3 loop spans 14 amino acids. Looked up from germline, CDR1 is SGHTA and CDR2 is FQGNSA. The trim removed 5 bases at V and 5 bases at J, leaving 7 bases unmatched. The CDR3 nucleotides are TGTGCCAGCAGCCAAAGCAGGGGGCCGGAGACCCAGTACTTC. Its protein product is CASSQSRGPETQYF.

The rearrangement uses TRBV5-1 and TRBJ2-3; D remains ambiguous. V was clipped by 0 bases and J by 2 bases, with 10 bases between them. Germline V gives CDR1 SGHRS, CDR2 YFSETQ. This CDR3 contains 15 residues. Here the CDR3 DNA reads TGCGCCAGCAGCTTGGGGATGGATGTCACAGATACGCAGTATTTT. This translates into CASSLGMDVTDTQYF.

The DNA for the CDR3 is TGTGCCAGCTCACCGACACAATTTTCCGACGAGCAGTACTTC. As protein: CASSPTQFSDEQYF. V is TRBV18 and J is TRBJ2-7; D ambiguous. From germline, CDR1 is KGHSH and CDR2 LQKENI. V lost 3 bases and J lost 5, with 14 bases in between. This CDR3 comprises 14 residues.